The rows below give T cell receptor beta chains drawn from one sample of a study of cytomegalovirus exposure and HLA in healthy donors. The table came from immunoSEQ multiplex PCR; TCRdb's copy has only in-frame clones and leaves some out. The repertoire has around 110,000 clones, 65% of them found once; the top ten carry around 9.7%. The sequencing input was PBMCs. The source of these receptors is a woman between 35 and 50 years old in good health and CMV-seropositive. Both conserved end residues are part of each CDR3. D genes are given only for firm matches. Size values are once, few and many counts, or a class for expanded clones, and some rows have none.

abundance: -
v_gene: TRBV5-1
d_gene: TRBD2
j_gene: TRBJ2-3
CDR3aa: CASSFSGRGPDTQYF
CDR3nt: TGCGCCAGCAGTTTTAGCGGGAGGGGGCCAGATACGCAGTATTTT

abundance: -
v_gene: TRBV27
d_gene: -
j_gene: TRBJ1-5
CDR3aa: CASSFYNQPQHF
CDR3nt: TGTGCCAGCAGTTTTTACAATCAGCCCCAGCATTTT

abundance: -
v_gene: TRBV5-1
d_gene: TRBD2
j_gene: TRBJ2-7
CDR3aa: CASSLKLAGASYEQYF
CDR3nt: TGCGCCAGCAGCTTGAAACTAGCGGGAGCCTCCTACGAGCAGTACTTC

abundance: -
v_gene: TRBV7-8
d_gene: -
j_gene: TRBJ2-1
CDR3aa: CASSQTPSAEGSYNEQFF
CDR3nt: TGTGCCAGCAGCCAAACTCCTAGCGCCGAAGGCTCCTACAATGAGCAGTTCTTC

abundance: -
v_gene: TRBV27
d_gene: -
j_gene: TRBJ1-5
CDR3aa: CASSTRGGSGQPQHF
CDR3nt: TGTGCCAGCAGCACCCGGGGGGGGTCGGGTCAGCCCCAGCATTTT

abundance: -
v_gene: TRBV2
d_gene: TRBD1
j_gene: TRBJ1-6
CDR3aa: CASRRQGNSPLHF
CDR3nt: TGTGCCAGCAGGAGACAGGGTAATTCACCCCTCCACTTT

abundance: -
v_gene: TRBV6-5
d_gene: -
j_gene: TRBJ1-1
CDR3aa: CASSITLNTEAFF
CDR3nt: TGTGCCAGCAGTATCACTTTGAACACTGAAGCTTTCTTT

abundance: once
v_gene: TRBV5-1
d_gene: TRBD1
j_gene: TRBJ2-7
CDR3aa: CASSGDRGRVDLYEQYF
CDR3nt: TGCGCCAGCAGCGGGGACAGGGGGAGAGTCGACCTCTACGAGCAGTACTTC

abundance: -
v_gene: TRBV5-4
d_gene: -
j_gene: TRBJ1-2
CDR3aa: CASSSRLGDRGTF
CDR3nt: TGTGCCAGCAGCTCACGGTTAGGGGATCGCGGCACCTTC

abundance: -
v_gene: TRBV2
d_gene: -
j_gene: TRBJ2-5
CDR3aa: CASSVLLQETQYF
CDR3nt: TGTGCCAGCAGTGTCCTTCTCCAAGAGACCCAGTACTTC

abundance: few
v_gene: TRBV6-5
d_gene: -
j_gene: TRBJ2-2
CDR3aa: CATSPTSRDTGELFF
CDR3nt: TGTGCCACCTCCCCCACTAGTAGGGACACCGGGGAGCTGTTTTTT